These 7 T cell receptor beta chains originate from one sample sequenced in a study of cytomegalovirus exposure and HLA in healthy donors. The primer mix had 60 Vbeta and 13 Jbeta primers. Profiled with immunoSEQ multiplex PCR; TCRdb holds only in-frame clones, not every one. The sample has some 130,000 clones; over 75% are singletons. Material for sequencing was PBMCs. The receptors come from a male donor in good health and CMV-seropositive.

This CDR3 is CASSSSRLEQYF. The CDR3 DNA reads as TGTGCCAGCAGCTCAAGCAGGCTCGAGCAGTACTTC. The V and J genes are TRBV5-6 and TRBJ2-7; D remains ambiguous. Germline V lookup: CDR1 SGHDT, CDR2 YYEEEE. V was trimmed by 3 bases and J by 6 bases, leaving 10 bases between them. The CDR3 runs 12 residues. The full variable domain, with the rest looked up from reference TRBV5-6 and TRBJ2-7, is DAGVTQSPTHLIKTRGQQVTLRCSPKSGHDTVSWYQQALGQGPQFIFQYYEEEERQRGNFPDRFSGHQFPNYSSELNVNALLLGDSALYLCASSSSRLEQYFGPGTRLTVT.

The gene calls are TRBV6-5 and TRBJ2-7; TRBD2 agrees at 9 bases. After removal of 6 bases from V and 0 bases from J, the junction contained 3 bases not matched to a gene. This CDR3 spans 14 amino acids. Per germline, CDR1 MNHEY and CDR2 SVGAGI. The CDR3 DNA is TGTGCCAGCAGCCTAGCGGGGAGCTCCTACGAGCAGTACTTC. It yields the protein CASSLAGSSYEQYF.

J is TRBJ2-5 and V is TRBV7-2, with D possibly matching TRBD2 (6 bases). CDR3 length: 14 residues. Trimming took 5 bases from V and 1 from J, leaving 11 bases between them. Germline V gene data show CDR1 as SGHTA and CDR2 as FQGNSA. The CDR3 bases are TGTGCCAGCAGCGCACTGGGACTCCAAGAGACCCAGTACTTC. Translating gives CASSALGLQETQYF.

The chain uses TRBV19 and TRBJ1-1; 7 bases are a match to TRBD1. V shed 5 bases and J 1 base; nucleotides not matched to a gene: 10. The CDR3 is 16 residues long. The germline V gene encodes CDR1 LNHDA and CDR2 SQIVND (reference sequence). The CDR3 spells CASSPSRGFGNTEAFF. CDR3 DNA sequence: TGTGCCAGTAGTCCCTCCAGGGGGTTTGGGAACACTGAAGCTTTCTTT.

The gene calls are TRBV6-5 and TRBJ1-6, with D uncertain. The germline gives CDR1 MNHEY, CDR2 SVGAGI. This CDR3 comprises 16 residues. Trimming took off 1 base at V and 9 bases at J, with 16 bases between the two ends. CDR3 residues: CASSYFRTQGFSPLHF. In DNA, the CDR3 is TGTGCCAGCAGTTACTTTCGGACTCAAGGGTTTTCACCCCTCCACTTT.

V gene TRBV5-1 combines with J gene TRBJ2-1; 8 nucleotides align to TRBD2. The CDR3 spans 15 residues. Trimming cost V 3 bases and J 10 bases; bases outside gene matches: 12. The germline gives CDR1 SGHRS, CDR2 YFSETQ. CDR3 sequence (DNA): TGCGCCAGCAGCTCTGATGGAGCGGGAGAGCCCGAGCAGTTCTTC. Translation gives CASSSDGAGEPEQFF.

The chain links TRBV10-2 to TRBJ1-4; no clear D. The CDR3 extends over 14 amino acids. V was clipped by 3 bases and J by 7 bases, with 12 bases between them. Per the germline V gene, CDR1 is WSHSY and CDR2 is SAAADI. DNA for the CDR3: TGCGCCAGCAGTGATAAGCGGCGGGGTGAAAAACTGTTTTTT. The encoded protein is CASSDKRRGEKLFF.